This is a list of T cell receptor beta chains from one sample in a study of cytomegalovirus exposure and HLA in healthy donors. The protocol was immunoSEQ multiplex PCR, while the TCRdb copy is restricted to in-frame clones and leaves out a portion. The repertoire consists of around 170,000 clones, with 65% to 85% occurring once and the leading ten covering 1.3%. The sample comprised PBMCs. The receptors derive from a man aged 50-60 years in good health and CMV-seropositive. Both conserved end residues are part of each CDR3. A D gene is named only where the DNA matches it firmly. Clone sizes are given selectively: once, few, many, or a class where the clone is expanded.

D gene	V gene	clone size	J gene	CDR3 protein	CDR3 DNA
-	TRBV2	few	TRBJ2-1	CASSGQGRRNEQFF	TGTGCCAGCAGTGGCCAGGGGCGCCGCAATGAGCAGTTCTTC
TRBD1	TRBV6-6	-	TRBJ2-1	CAGSSGTGTNGQFF	TGTGCCGGGTCGTCCGGGACAGGGACCAATGGGCAGTTCTTC
-	TRBV5-4	-	TRBJ2-5	CASSLGDWETQYF	TGTGCCAGCAGTCTAGGAGATTGGGAGACCCAGTACTTC
-	TRBV9	-	TRBJ1-1	CASSVAEGEAFF	TGTGCCAGCAGCGTAGCAGAGGGAGAAGCTTTCTTT
-	TRBV11-2	few	TRBJ2-2	CASSLDYGGVELFF	TGTGCCAGCAGCTTAGATTACGGGGGAGTAGAGCTGTTTTTT
TRBD1	TRBV9	-	TRBJ2-3	CASSPGDRGTDTQYF	TGTGCCAGCAGCCCGGGGGACAGGGGTACAGATACGCAGTATTTT
TRBD1	TRBV28	-	TRBJ2-7	CASSRPPGTGGFEQYF	TGTGCCAGCAGCCGACCCCCCGGGACAGGGGGTTTCGAGCAGTACTTC
TRBD1	TRBV10-2	-	TRBJ2-7	CASSAGQVGEQYF	TGCGCCAGCAGTGCCGGACAGGTTGGCGAGCAGTACTTC
TRBD1	TRBV5-6	-	TRBJ1-2	CASPGTANYGYTF	TGTGCCAGCCCCGGGACAGCCAACTATGGCTACACCTTC
-	TRBV11-2	-	TRBJ2-7	CASSLVGGSYEQYF	TGTGCCAGCAGCTTAGTCGGCGGGTCCTACGAGCAGTACTTC
-	TRBV6-1	-	TRBJ1-3	CASSEGARTGNTIYF	TGTGCCAGCAGTGAAGGAGCCCGCACCGGAAACACCATATATTTT
TRBD1	TRBV28	few	TRBJ1-3	CASSSPRQGSGNTIYF	TGTGCCAGCAGTTCCCCCAGACAGGGCTCTGGAAACACCATATATTTT
-	TRBV2	-	TRBJ1-5	CASSSPVTTGSGQPQHF	TGTGCCAGCAGCTCTCCTGTCACAACAGGCTCAGGTCAGCCCCAGCATTTT
-	TRBV29-1	-	TRBJ1-2	CSVEGTGFYGYTF	TGCAGCGTTGAAGGGACGGGATTCTATGGCTACACCTTC
TRBD1	TRBV7-9	-	TRBJ2-2	CASSSYRDRNTGELFF	TGTGCCAGCAGCAGCTACCGGGACAGAAACACCGGGGAGCTGTTTTTT
-	TRBV18	-	TRBJ1-5	CASSHGGAFNQPQHF	TGTGCCAGCTCACATGGGGGGGCGTTCAATCAGCCCCAGCATTTT
TRBD1	TRBV6-5	-	TRBJ2-3	CASSYETGVADTQYF	TGTGCCAGCAGTTACGAGACAGGGGTTGCAGATACGCAGTATTTT
-	TRBV7-2	-	TRBJ1-5	CASSALPPDQPQHF	TGTGCCAGCAGCGCCCTCCCTCCGGATCAGCCCCAGCATTTT
-	TRBV5-6	-	TRBJ2-3	CASSALDSRGTDTQYF	TGTGCCAGCAGCGCCTTGGACTCCCGGGGCACAGATACGCAGTATTTT
TRBD1	TRBV28	-	TRBJ1-2	CASKTTGNYGYTF	TGTGCCAGCAAAACGACAGGGAACTATGGCTACACCTTC
TRBD1	TRBV5-1	-	TRBJ2-7	CASSPRQGTPYEQYF	TGCGCCAGCAGCCCGCGACAGGGAACACCCTACGAGCAGTACTTC
-	TRBV11-3	-	TRBJ1-1	CASSHHRNTEAFF	TGTGCCAGCAGCCATCACAGGAACACTGAAGCTTTCTTT
-	TRBV6-1	few	TRBJ1-1	CASSDPRGRSTEAFF	TGTGCCAGCAGTGACCCCCGGGGAAGGTCCACTGAAGCTTTCTTT
-	TRBV28	once	TRBJ1-2	CASSRNYGYTF	TGTGCCAGCAGTCGGAACTATGGCTACACCTTC
TRBD1	TRBV7-3	-	TRBJ1-2	CASSLRQGAGYTF	TGTGCCAGCAGCTTAAGGCAGGGGGCGGGCTACACCTTC
-	TRBV30	-	TRBJ2-6	CAWKLAGANVLTF	TGTGCCTGGAAGTTAGCAGGGGCCAACGTCCTGACTTTC
-	TRBV15	-	TRBJ1-1	CATEASQGTEAFF	TGTGCCACCGAGGCGAGCCAGGGAACTGAAGCTTTCTTT
-	TRBV30	-	TRBJ2-5	CAWSVGGTQETQYF	TGTGCCTGGAGTGTGGGGGGGACACAAGAGACCCAGTACTTC
TRBD1	TRBV9	-	TRBJ1-5	CASSVEGQRNSNQPQHF	TGTGCCAGCAGCGTAGAGGGACAGCGGAATAGCAATCAGCCCCAGCATTTT
-	TRBV7-9	-	TRBJ2-2	CASTPGSSTGELFF	TGTGCCAGCACCCCGGGATCATCTACCGGGGAGCTGTTTTTT
TRBD2	TRBV28	once	TRBJ2-5	CASSFLGGAETQYF	TGTGCCAGCAGTTTTTTGGGAGGGGCAGAGACCCAGTACTTC
-	TRBV28	-	TRBJ2-2	CASSLYGQQVLNTGELFF	TGTGCCAGCAGTTTATACGGCCAACAGGTTCTAAACACCGGGGAGCTGTTTTTT
-	TRBV27	once	TRBJ2-3	CASSPPLAGPTDTQYF	TGTGCCAGCAGTCCGCCCCTAGCCGGGCCCACAGATACGCAGTATTTT
-	TRBV7-2	-	TRBJ2-7	CASSPGVNEQYF	TGTGCCAGCAGCCCCGGGGTCAACGAGCAGTACTTC
-	TRBV11-2	-	TRBJ2-3	CASSLGLGQDTQYF	TGTGCCAGCAGCTTGGGCCTGGGGCAAGATACGCAGTATTTT
TRBD2	TRBV5-1	-	TRBJ2-3	CASSPLGTSGAPEYF	TGCGCCAGCAGCCCCCTGGGGACTAGCGGGGCCCCTGAGTATTTT
-	TRBV5-1	once	TRBJ2-1	CASSLVSGSLNEQFF	TGCGCCAGCAGCTTGGTCAGCGGCTCTCTAAATGAGCAGTTCTTC
TRBD2	TRBV6-6	-	TRBJ2-1	CASRLASGGSNEQFF	TGTGCCAGCCGTCTGGCTAGCGGGGGTTCCAATGAGCAGTTCTTC
-	TRBV19	-	TRBJ2-3	CASSHYWSTDTQYF	TGTGCCAGTAGTCATTACTGGAGCACAGATACGCAGTATTTT
-	TRBV11-3	-	TRBJ2-1	CASSLARGYNEQFF	TGTGCCAGCAGTCTAGCCCGTGGGTACAATGAGCAGTTCTTC
-	TRBV5-4	-	TRBJ1-2	CASSLGADNNYGYTF	TGTGCCAGCAGCTTGGGCGCCGACAATAACTATGGCTACACCTTC
TRBD1	TRBV30	-	TRBJ2-3	CAWSLDRGDTDTQYF	TGTGCCTGGAGTTTGGACAGGGGGGATACAGATACGCAGTATTTT
TRBD2	TRBV10-3	-	TRBJ2-7	CASGLAGGSEYEQYF	TGTGCCTCGGGACTAGCGGGAGGGTCGGAGTACGAGCAGTACTTC
TRBD2	TRBV7-2	-	TRBJ2-5	CASSLAASLSGRGTQYF	TGTGCCAGCAGCTTAGCTGCCAGCCTTAGCGGGAGGGGGACCCAGTACTTC